A single sample gave rise to the 30 T cell receptor beta chains below, sequenced in a study of shared clonotypes between healthy human individuals. The method was immunoSEQ multiplex PCR; TCRdb's version includes in-frame clones alone and lacks a portion of them. The repertoire holds about 460,000 clones, around 77% seen once, with 12% in the top ten. Sequenced sample: PBMCs. The receptor set was obtained from a woman aged 35 to 49 in good health. Some clones in this sample may be carry-over from other donors' samples.

Comment on this clone: One base separates it from a far larger clone, so it is likely a read error. The CDR3 region has the DNA TGTGCCAGCAGCGCCGACTACGAGCAGTACTTC. Protein product: CASSADYEQYF. The chain carries TRBV2 and TRBJ2-7; D is uncertain. From germline, CDR1 is SNHLY and CDR2 FYNNEI. The CDR3 sequence is 11 residues long. The germline V and J ends were trimmed by 6 bases and 3 bases, with 6 bases remaining between them. Supplemented by reference TRBV2 and TRBJ2-7, the full variable domain reads EPEVTQTPSHQVTQMGQEVILRCVPISNHLYFYWYRQILGQKVEFLVSFYNNEISEKSEIFDDQFSVERPDGSNFTLKIRSTKLEDSAMYFCASSADYEQYFGPGTRLTVT.

This chain uses TRBV30 with TRBJ2-7; 13 bases align to TRBD2. Germline assignment: CDR1 GTSNPN and CDR2 SVGIG (reference sequence). The CDR3 totals 14 residues. V lost 6 bases and J lost 6; bases outside the gene matches: 8. Written as DNA, the CDR3 is TGTGCCTGCCTTGGGACTAGCGGGATTCGCGAGCAGTACTTC. It encodes CACLGTSGIREQYF.

The rearrangement joins TRBV4-2 to TRBJ1-5; no clear D. Trimming removed 2 bases from V and 9 bases from J, with 14 bases in between. Germline V gene sequence: CDR1 LGHNA, CDR2 YNFKEQ. The CDR3 has 14 residues. The CDR3 coding sequence is TGTGCCAGCAGCCAAAACACGGCCCAATGGCCCCAGCATTTT. It specifies CASSQNTAQWPQHF.

Many counts were recorded for this clone. V and J are TRBV7-8 and TRBJ2-3; tentatively, D is TRBD2 (5 bases). CDR3 length: 14 residues. CDR1 is SGHVS, CDR2 FQNEAQ, per germline. V lost 0 bases and J 1 base, leaving 5 bases between the germline ends. The CDR3 nucleotides are TGTGCCAGCAGCTTAGCTAGCGGCACAGATACGCAGTATTTT. It encodes CASSLASGTDTQYF.

The V and J genes are TRBV30 and TRBJ1-2; the D gene is possibly TRBD1 (6 bases). This CDR3 is built from 14 residues. The V gene lost 0 bases and the J gene lost 7 bases, with 15 bases spanning the gap. Germline CDR1 GTSNPN, CDR2 SVGIG (reference sequence). The CDR3 DNA sequence: TGTGCCTGGAGTGTGAGTTTGGGGGCTGGTGGCTACACCTTC. Translation gives CAWSVSLGAGGYTF.

Concerning this clone: A single base separates this from a much larger clone, so it may be a read error. This rearrangement joins TRBV7-8 to TRBJ2-7; 7 bases line up with TRBD1. V shed 1 base, J shed 5 bases, and the junction held 8 bases outside the gene matches. CDR3 size: 15 residues. The germline gives CDR1 SGHVS, CDR2 FQNEAQ. The CDR3 sequence: CASSLGGTVGHEQYF. CDR3 sequence (DNA): TGTGCCAGCAGCTTAGGGGGGACAGTGGGCCACGAGCAGTACTTC.

V and J are TRBV28 and TRBJ1-1, with TRBD1 identical over 7 bases. The length of the CDR3 is 15 residues. In germline, CDR1 is MDHEN, CDR2 SYDVKM. V dropped 3 bases and J dropped 8; count of bases not matched to a gene: 12. The CDR3 DNA reads TGTGCCAGCAGTTTGGTGGCCCCTACAGGGGAGGAAGCTTTCTTT. The encoded protein is CASSLVAPTGEEAFF.

The V and J genes are TRBV14 and TRBJ1-1; D gene uncertain. Germline CDR1 reads SGHDN; CDR2 reads FVKESK. This CDR3 contains 13 residues. V was cut by 3 bases and J by 4 bases, with 9 bases left in between. The CDR3 DNA follows: TGTGCCAGCAGCCACTCTCTAGGCACTGAAGCTTTCTTT. Translated: CASSHSLGTEAFF.

This clone was seen once. This rearrangement joins TRBV19 to TRBJ1-1; 8 nucleotides agree with TRBD1. CDR1 and CDR2 (germline): LNHDA, SQIVND (reference sequence). After removal of 0 bases from V and 3 bases from J, the junction contained 6 bases not matched to a gene. This CDR3 region has 16 residues. The CDR3 is CASSIDFGQGHTEAFF. The CDR3 DNA sequence: TGTGCCAGTAGTATAGATTTCGGACAGGGACACACTGAAGCTTTCTTT.

With respect to this clone: The sample has other DNA sequences that encode this CDR3 too. The V call is TRBV18, the J call TRBJ1-3, with TRBD1 identical over 9 bases. V lost 3 bases and J lost 7; bases outside the gene matches: 4. Germline CDR1 is KGHSH and CDR2 is LQKENI. CDR3 length: 14 residues. The CDR3 region is CASSPGQGTNTIYF. In DNA form, the CDR3 reads TGTGCCAGCTCACCGGGACAGGGTACGAACACCATATATTTT.

This clone showed up just a few times. The J gene is TRBJ2-2, the V gene TRBV7-9, with no clear D. Germline V gives CDR1 SEHNR, CDR2 FQNEAQ (reference sequence). V was cut by 0 bases and J by 7 bases, with 0 bases left in between. The CDR3 is made up of 11 amino acids. CDR3 sequence reads: CASSLAGELFF. The CDR3, as DNA: TGTGCCAGCAGCTTAGCCGGGGAGCTGTTTTTT. The full variable domain, completed using reference TRBV7-9 and TRBJ2-2, is DTGVSQNPRHKITKRGQNVTFRCDPISEHNRLYWYRQTLGQGPEFLTYFQNEAQLEKSRLLSDRFSAERPKGSFSTLEIQRTEQGDSAMYLCASSLAGELFFGEGSRLTVL.

CDR3 amino acids: CASTGGFRAYEQYF. The CDR3, as DNA: TGTGCCAGCACCGGGGGTTTTCGGGCCTACGAGCAGTACTTC. The chain combines TRBV5-6 with TRBJ2-7; TRBD2 is a possible D gene (6 bases). V lost 6 bases and J lost 2, with 15 bases in between. The CDR3 extends over 14 amino acids. Germline loops: CDR1 SGHDT, CDR2 YYEEEE.

The V and J genes are TRBV7-2 and TRBJ2-1; D may match TRBD1 or TRBD2 (5 bases each). CDR1 and CDR2 (germline): SGHTA, FQGNSA. This CDR3 has 12 residues. Deletions cut 0 bases from V and 13 bases from J, with 10 bases between. Here the CDR3 DNA reads TGTGCCAGCAGCTTAGCGCCAGGGACCCAGTTCTTC. Translating gives CASSLAPGTQFF.

This rearrangement joins TRBV10-3 to TRBJ2-3; TRBD2 matches at 8 bases. Looked up from germline, CDR1 is ENHRY and CDR2 is SYGVKD. V dropped 11 bases and J dropped 6; count of bases not matched to a gene: 13. The CDR3 totals 14 residues. The CDR3 bases are TGTGCCTCAAGCGGGAGCGCCGGGGGGGATACGCAGTATTTT. It translates to CASSGSAGGDTQYF.

CDR3 sequence reads: CASSHLSGRAYRETQYF. The CDR3 coding sequence is TGTGCCAGCAGCCACCTCAGCGGGAGGGCCTACCGGGAGACCCAGTACTTC. The V gene is TRBV14, the J gene TRBJ2-5, with 10 positions matching TRBD2. Germline CDR1 SGHDN, CDR2 FVKESK. V dropped 3 bases and J dropped 5; count of bases not matched to a gene: 12. This CDR3 spans 17 amino acids.

This clone was found once. The chain links TRBV7-3 to TRBJ2-1, with D possibly being TRBD1 or TRBD2 (5 bases each). Germline CDR1 reads SGHTA; CDR2 reads FQGTGA. Trimming left V 5 bases short and J 3 bases short, with 14 bases between. This CDR3 spans 15 amino acids. The CDR3 spells CASSKGTVDYNEQFF. For the CDR3, the DNA is TGTGCCAGCAGCAAGGGGACCGTAGACTACAATGAGCAGTTCTTC.

This clone came up once. V gene TRBV7-2 combines with J gene TRBJ1-4; maybe TRBD1 (5 bases). This CDR3 region has 13 residues. CDR1 and CDR2 from the germline V gene are SGHTA and FQGNSA. V dropped 5 bases and J dropped 8 bases, with 12 bases sitting between them. The CDR3 spells CASSPGGPEKLFF. CDR3 DNA: TGTGCCAGCAGCCCCGGGGGTCCGGAAAAACTGTTTTTT.

Notes on this clone: Other DNA sequences in this specimen translate into the identical CDR3. The J gene is TRBJ1-2, the V gene TRBV7-2; 10 bases align to TRBD1. Germline V gives CDR1 SGHTA, CDR2 FQGNSA. This CDR3 has 15 amino acids. The J segment lost 4 bases and the V segment lost 5 bases, leaving 7 bases of the junction unmatched. CDR3 sequence: CASSPTGGVRYGYTF. The CDR3 DNA is TGTGCCAGCAGCCCGACAGGGGGCGTACGCTATGGCTACACCTTC.

V and J are TRBV27 and TRBJ2-7; D is possibly TRBD1 (6 bases). The CDR3 sequence is 15 residues long. Germline assignment: CDR1 MNHEY and CDR2 SMNVEV (reference sequence). The V end was cut by 0 bases, the J end by 9 bases, with 18 bases between. CDR3 sequence reads: CASSLSSTGTFGQYF. In DNA, the CDR3 is TGTGCCAGCAGTTTATCGTCTACAGGGACCTTTGGGCAGTACTTC.

The chain combines TRBV9 with TRBJ2-2; no firm D call. Germline V gene sequence: CDR1 SGDLS, CDR2 YYNGEE. This CDR3 has 13 amino acids. Deletions cut 2 bases from V and 2 bases from J, with 4 bases between. The CDR3 bases are TGTGCCAGCAGCGTGGACAACACCGGGGAGCTGTTTTTT. This sequence encodes CASSVDNTGELFF.

The chain couples TRBV4-2 to TRBJ2-7; TRBD2 matches 7 bases. Per germline, CDR1 LGHNA and CDR2 YNFKEQ. V lost 3 bases, J lost 4 bases, and 9 bases stayed unmatched. This CDR3 has 15 residues. The CDR3 loop reads CASSQTRDYEYEQYF. The CDR3 DNA reads as TGTGCCAGCAGCCAGACCCGGGACTACGAATACGAGCAGTACTTC.

V is TRBV9 and J is TRBJ2-3; D not resolved. CDR1 is SGDLS and CDR2 is YYNGEE in the germline V gene. V dropped 6 bases and J dropped 7 bases, with 24 bases sitting between them. The CDR3 spans 16 residues. This CDR3 reads CASTNNPGQARNTQYF. As DNA, the CDR3 is TGTGCCAGCACGAACAACCCCGGGCAGGCTCGAAATACGCAGTATTTT. Drawing the rest from reference TRBV9 and TRBJ2-3, the complete variable domain is DSGVTQTPKHLITATGQRVTLRCSPRSGDLSVYWYQQSLDQGLQFLIQYYNGEERAKGNILERFSAQQFPDLHSELNLSSLELGDSALYFCASTNNPGQARNTQYFGPGTRLTVL.

As for this clone: A far bigger clonotype differs at one base, so this is likely a read error. This same CDR3 is encoded by further DNA sequences in the sample. The chain joins TRBV6-1 to TRBJ1-6, with 11 bases that match TRBD1. Per the germline V gene, CDR1 is MNHNS and CDR2 is SASEGT. The CDR3 runs 16 residues. CDR3 sequence reads: CASSEALGQGASPLHF. CDR3 in DNA: TGTGCCAGCAGTGAAGCGCTTGGACAGGGGGCTTCACCCCTCCACTTC.

With regard to this clone: The junction differs from germline at one of its ends, possibly a read error. V gene TRBV7-8 combines with J gene TRBJ1-2; D is ambiguous. The germline V gene encodes CDR1 SGHVS and CDR2 FQNEAQ. CDR3 size: 13 residues. DNA for the CDR3: TGTGCCAGCAGTTTAGCGCTGGACTATGGCTACACCTTC. This gives the protein CASSLALDYGYTF.

This clone was observed many times. V is TRBV4-2 and J is TRBJ1-2; D remains ambiguous. With 0 bases removed from V and 4 bases from J, the gap between germline ends came to 6 bases. This CDR3 spans 13 amino acids. CDR1 LGHNA and CDR2 YNFKEQ come from the germline V gene. CDR3 loop: CASSQEVGYGYTF. As DNA, the CDR3 is TGTGCCAGCAGCCAAGAAGTCGGCTATGGCTACACCTTC.

CDR3 residues: CASSLEQGMDNEQFF. The DNA of the CDR3 is TGCGCCAGCAGCTTGGAGCAGGGGATGGACAATGAGCAGTTCTTC. This chain links TRBV5-1 with TRBJ2-1, with D perhaps matching TRBD1 (6 bases). Germline CDR1 reads SGHRS; CDR2 reads YFSETQ. V was trimmed by 0 bases and J by 5 bases, leaving 12 bases between them. CDR3 length equals 15 residues. Using reference TRBV5-1 and TRBJ2-1 for the parts outside the CDR3, the full variable domain is KAGVTQTPRYLIKTRGQQVTLSCSPISGHRSVSWYQQTPGQGLQFLFEYFSETQRNKGNFPGRFSGRQFSNSRSEMNVSTLELGDSALYLCASSLEQGMDNEQFFGPGTRLTVL.

This chain uses TRBV7-2 with TRBJ2-5, with D perhaps TRBD2 (6 bases). V was cut by 0 bases and J by 5 bases, with 13 bases left in between. Per germline, CDR1 SGHTA and CDR2 FQGNSA. The CDR3 length is 15 residues. CDR3 DNA sequence: TGTGCCAGCAGCTTAGCCAGCGGGTGGGGCGAGACCCAGTACTTC. Amino acids: CASSLASGWGETQYF.

V is TRBV4-1 and J is TRBJ1-4; D not certain. The CDR3 consists of 14 residues. Trimming shortened V by 0 bases and J by 6 bases, and 8 bases separated the two germline ends. Germline values: CDR1 MGHRA, CDR2 YSYEKL. In DNA form, the CDR3 reads TGCGCCAGCAGCCAAGAGAGAGGAGATGAAAAACTGTTTTTT. It translates to CASSQERGDEKLFF.

V is TRBV5-4 and J is TRBJ2-5, with 7 bases matching TRBD1. The CDR3 contains 14 residues. V lost 4 bases, J lost 13 bases, and 16 bases stayed unmatched. In germline, CDR1 is SGHNT, CDR2 YYREEE (reference sequence). The CDR3, as DNA: TGTGCCAGCAGCCCTGGGGGACAGTTTGCGTCCCTGTACTTC. Its translation: CASSPGGQFASLYF.

This rearrangement joins TRBV5-1 to TRBJ2-5; TRBD2 aligns across 13 bases. Near its end, the DNA agrees better with TRBJ2-7, so the J call may be wrong. The V gene's germline CDR1 is SGHRS and CDR2 YFSETQ. The CDR3 has 17 residues. The CDR3: CASSFPTSGRHSYEQYF. CDR3 in DNA: TGCGCCAGCAGCTTCCCGACTAGCGGGAGGCACTCCTACGAGCAGTACTTC.